Reported below is one T cell receptor beta chain. Its target is unknown. The PCR ran on 60 Vbeta and 13 Jbeta primers. The method was immunoSEQ multiplex PCR; TCRdb's version includes in-frame clones alone and lacks a portion of them. The sample holds around 50,000 clones, 75% to 85% seen once. These data originate in a study of cytomegalovirus exposure and HLA in healthy donors. Whole-study findings and limits: Sequencing artifact likely explains a cluster of highly shared sequence variants. It was 150 to 200 TCR beta chains that were listed as cytomegalovirus-associated. Reported findings show TCR beta sequences accurately forecast HLA-A and HLA-B alleles in most subjects. Presence/absence results assume similar sequencing depth per donor, which may not hold.

In germline, CDR1 is SGDLS, CDR2 YYNGEE. This CDR3 has 16 amino acids. The V and J ends lost 3 bases and 2 bases respectively, with 18 bases between them. Sequenced material: PBMCs. The gene calls are TRBV9 and TRBJ2-7; possibly TRBD1 for D (6 bases). The TCR sequence derives from a man younger than 45 in good health and CMV-seronegative. The CDR3 is CASSAPCTGNPYEQYF. In DNA form, the CDR3 reads TGTGCCAGCAGCGCCCCCTGTACAGGGAATCCCTACGAGCAGTACTTC.